This T cell receptor beta chain was documented in a study of lung T cells in sarcoidosis with Löfgren's syndrome. As for the study in general: Analyses focused on Löfgren's syndrome patients. Whole-study results and caveats: Löfgren's syndrome patients reportedly showed greatest TRAV12-1 and TRBV2 expansion versus controls. In alpha-beta pairs, TRAV12-1 favored TRBV2, and their CDR3s were homologous. Multiple Löfgren's syndrome patients reportedly shared TRAV12-1 and TRBV2 CDR3 motifs, suggesting public CD4+ TCRs.

This clonotype has only a few counts. The target antigen is unknown. TCRdb reprocessed the reads via MiXCR and lists one record per CDR3 protein. The sample shows about 19,000 distinct CDR3 sequences, roughly 22% of them seen only once. The CDR3 loop spans 17 amino acids. Per the germline V gene, CDR1 is SGHRS and CDR2 is YFSETQ. With 4 bases clipped from V and 2 bases from J, the junction kept 7 bases outside the gene matches. The V gene is TRBV5-1, the J gene TRBJ2-3; 13 nucleotides align to TRBD2. The TCR comes from a human donor with sarcoidosis (Löfgren's syndrome or another form), or a control subject (not recorded which). Sequencing was performed on CD4+ T cells from PBMCs. The CDR3 coding sequence is TGCGCCAGCAGCACCGGGACTAGCGGGGCTTACACAGATACGCAGTATTTT. This gives the protein CASSTGTSGAYTDTQYF. Full variable domain (rest looked up from reference TRBV5-1 and TRBJ2-3): KAGVTQTPRYLIKTRGQQVTLSCSPISGHRSVSWYQQTPGQGLQFLFEYFSETQRNKGNFPGRFSGRQFSNSRSEMNVSTLELGDSALYLCASSTGTSGAYTDTQYFGPGTRLTVL.